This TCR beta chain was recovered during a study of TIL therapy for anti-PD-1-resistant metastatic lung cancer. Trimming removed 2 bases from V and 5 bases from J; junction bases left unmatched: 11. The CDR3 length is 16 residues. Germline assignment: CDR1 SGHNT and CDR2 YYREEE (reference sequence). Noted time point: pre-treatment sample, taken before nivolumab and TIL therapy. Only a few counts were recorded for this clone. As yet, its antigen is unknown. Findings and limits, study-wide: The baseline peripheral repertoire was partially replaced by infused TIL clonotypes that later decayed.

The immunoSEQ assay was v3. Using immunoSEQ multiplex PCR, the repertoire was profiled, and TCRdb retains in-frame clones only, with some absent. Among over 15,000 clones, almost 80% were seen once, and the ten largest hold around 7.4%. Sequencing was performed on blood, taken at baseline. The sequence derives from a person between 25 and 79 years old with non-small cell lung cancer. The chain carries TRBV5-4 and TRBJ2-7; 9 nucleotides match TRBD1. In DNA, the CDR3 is TGTGCCAGCAGCTTAAGGACTGGGACAGGGTTCGACGAGCAGTACTTC. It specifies CASSLRTGTGFDEQYF.